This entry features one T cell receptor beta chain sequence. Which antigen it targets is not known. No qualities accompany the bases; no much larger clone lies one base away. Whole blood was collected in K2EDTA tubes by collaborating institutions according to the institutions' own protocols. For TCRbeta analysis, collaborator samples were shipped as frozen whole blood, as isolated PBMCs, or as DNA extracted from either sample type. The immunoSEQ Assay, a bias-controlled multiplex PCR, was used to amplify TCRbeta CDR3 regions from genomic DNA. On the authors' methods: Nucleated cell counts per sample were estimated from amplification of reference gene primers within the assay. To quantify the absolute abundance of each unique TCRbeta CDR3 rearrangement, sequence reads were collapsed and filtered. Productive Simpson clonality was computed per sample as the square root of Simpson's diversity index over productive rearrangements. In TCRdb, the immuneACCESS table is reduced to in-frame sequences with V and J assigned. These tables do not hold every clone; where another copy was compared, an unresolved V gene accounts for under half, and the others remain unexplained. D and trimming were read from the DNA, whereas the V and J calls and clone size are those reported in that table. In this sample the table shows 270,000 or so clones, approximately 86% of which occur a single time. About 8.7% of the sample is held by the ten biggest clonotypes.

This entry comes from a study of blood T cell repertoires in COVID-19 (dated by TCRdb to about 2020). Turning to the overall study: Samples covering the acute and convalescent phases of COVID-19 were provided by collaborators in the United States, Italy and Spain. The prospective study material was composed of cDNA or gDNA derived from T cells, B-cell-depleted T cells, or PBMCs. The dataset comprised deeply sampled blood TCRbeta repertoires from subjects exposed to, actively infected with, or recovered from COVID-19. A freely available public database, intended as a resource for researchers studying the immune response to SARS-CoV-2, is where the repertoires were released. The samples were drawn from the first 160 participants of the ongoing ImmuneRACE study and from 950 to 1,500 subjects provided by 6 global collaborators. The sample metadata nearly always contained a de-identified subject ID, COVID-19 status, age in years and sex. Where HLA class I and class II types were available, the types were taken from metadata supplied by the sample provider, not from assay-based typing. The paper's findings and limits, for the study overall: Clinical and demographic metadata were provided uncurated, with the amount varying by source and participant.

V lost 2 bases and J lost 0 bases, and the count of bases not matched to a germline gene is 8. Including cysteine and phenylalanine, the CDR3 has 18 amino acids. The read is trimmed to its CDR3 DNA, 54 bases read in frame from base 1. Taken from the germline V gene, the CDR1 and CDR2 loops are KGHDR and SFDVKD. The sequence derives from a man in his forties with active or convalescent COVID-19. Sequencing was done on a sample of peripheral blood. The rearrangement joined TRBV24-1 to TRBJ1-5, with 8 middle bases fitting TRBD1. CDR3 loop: CATSDWTGPLYSNQPQHF. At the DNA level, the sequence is TGTGCCACCAGTGATTGGACAGGGCCCCTCTATAGCAATCAGCCCCAGCATTTT.